These 4 T cell receptor beta chains were sequenced from one sample in a study of shared clonotypes between healthy human individuals. TCRdb's table, derived via immunoSEQ multiplex PCR, lists solely in-frame clones and lacks some. The table has some 1,100,000 clones, about four fifths seen once. The specimen was memory CD4+ T cells from PBMCs. Subset denoted: CD45RA-negative fraction. These receptors came from a man between 18 and 29 years old in good health. Some clones in this sample may be carry-over from other donors' samples.

In this sample, this clone turned up once. The chain uses TRBV4-1 and TRBJ1-2; D gene uncertain. Trimming left V 2 bases short and J 4 bases short, with 11 bases between. CDR1 and CDR2 from the germline V gene are MGHRA and YSYEKL. This CDR3 has 14 residues. CDR3 DNA sequence: TGCGCCAGCAGCCAACGGACGGGTACCTATGGCTACACCTTC. Protein product: CASSQRTGTYGYTF.

The chain employs TRBV28 and TRBJ2-7; weak D call: TRBD1 (6 bases). Trimming left V 7 bases short and J 0 bases short, with 7 bases between. CDR3 length equals 12 residues. CDR1 and CDR2 from the germline V gene are MDHEN and SYDVKM. The CDR3 coding sequence is TGTGCCAGCACAGGGGTCTCCTACGAGCAGTACTTC. Translating it yields CASTGVSYEQYF.

The V and J genes are TRBV10-1 and TRBJ1-1; D gene unclear. Looked up from germline, CDR1 is WNHNN and CDR2 is SYGVQD (reference sequence). V gave up 10 bases and J gave up 3 bases, with 18 bases separating them. CDR3 length: 14 residues. The CDR3 sequence: CATGRRAADTEAFF. The CDR3 DNA reads TGCGCCACGGGAAGGAGAGCAGCGGACACTGAAGCTTTCTTT.

The chain joins TRBV4-3 to TRBJ1-1; D might be TRBD1 (6 bases). CDR1 and CDR2 from the germline V gene are LGHNA and YSLEER. The V gene lost 1 base and the J gene lost 3 bases, with 21 bases spanning the gap. This CDR3 is 18 amino acids long. The CDR3 DNA reads TGCGCCAGCAGCCAAGGCCTGGGGGGCCCGGGCGGGGACACTGAAGCTTTCTTT. Its protein is CASSQGLGGPGGDTEAFF.